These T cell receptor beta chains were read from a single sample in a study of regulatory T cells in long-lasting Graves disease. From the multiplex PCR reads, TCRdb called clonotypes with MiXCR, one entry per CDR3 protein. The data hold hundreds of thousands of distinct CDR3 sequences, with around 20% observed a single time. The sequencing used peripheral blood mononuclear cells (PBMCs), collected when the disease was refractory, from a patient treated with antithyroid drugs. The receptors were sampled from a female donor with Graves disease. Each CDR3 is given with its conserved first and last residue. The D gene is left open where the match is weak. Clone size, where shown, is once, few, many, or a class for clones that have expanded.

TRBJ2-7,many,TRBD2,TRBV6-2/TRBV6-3,CASSYFASGGEQYF,TGTGCCAGCAGTTACTTCGCCTCGGGGGGCGAGCAGTACTTC
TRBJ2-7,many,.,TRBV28,CASGQYPANF,TGTGCCAGCGGTCAATACCCCGCGAACTTC
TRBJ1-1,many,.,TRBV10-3,CAISDRRGMNTEAFF,TGTGCCATCAGTGATCGAAGGGGTATGAACACTGAAGCTTTCTTT
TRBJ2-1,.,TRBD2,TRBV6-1,CASSRPSGGHNEQFF,TGTGCCAGCAGTCGTCCTAGCGGGGGGCACAATGAGCAGTTCTTC
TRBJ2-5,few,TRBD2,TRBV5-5,CASSRLAGRETQYF,TGTGCCAGCAGTAGACTAGCGGGCAGAGAGACCCAGTACTTC
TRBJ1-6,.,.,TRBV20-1,CSARPPGATGSPLHF,TGCAGTGCTAGACCTCCAGGGGCGACAGGTTCACCCCTCCACTTT
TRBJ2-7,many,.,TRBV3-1,CASSQETRTSYEQYF,TGTGCCAGCAGCCAGGAGACTAGAACCTCCTACGAGCAGTACTTC
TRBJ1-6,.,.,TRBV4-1,CASSQRGTGRGNSPLHF,TGCGCCAGCAGCCAAAGGGGGACGGGGAGGGGTAATTCACCCCTCCACTTT
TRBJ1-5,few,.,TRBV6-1,CASSFARDQPQHF,TGCGCCAGCAGCTTCGCTCGGGATCAGCCCCAGCATTTT
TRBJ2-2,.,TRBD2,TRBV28,CASSPTGLAGGVGELFF,TGTGCCAGCAGTCCGACGGGACTAGCGGGAGGGGTCGGGGAGCTGTTTTTT
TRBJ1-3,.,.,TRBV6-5,CASSYSGSSGNTIYF,TGTGCCAGCAGTTACTCAGGTAGCTCTGGAAACACCATATATTTT
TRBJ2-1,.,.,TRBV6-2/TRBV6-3,CASSSSSRHHEQFF,TGTGCCAGCAGTTCTTCTAGCAGGCACCATGAGCAGTTCTTC
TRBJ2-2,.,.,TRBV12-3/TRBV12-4,CASRLQGGGANTGELFF,TGTGCCAGCAGGCTTCAGGGGGGGGGCGCGAACACCGGGGAGCTGTTTTTT
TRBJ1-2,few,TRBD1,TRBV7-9,CASSPSKGARTDGYTF,TGTGCCAGCAGCCCTTCGAAGGGGGCCCGTACGGATGGCTACACCTTC
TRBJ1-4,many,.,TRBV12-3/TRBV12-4,CASSFGEGRHEKLFF,TGTGCCAGCAGTTTTGGGGAGGGGCGTCATGAAAAACTGTTTTTT
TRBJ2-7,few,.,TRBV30,CAWSVLDEGEQYF,TGTGCCTGGAGTGTACTGGATGAGGGGGAGCAGTACTTC
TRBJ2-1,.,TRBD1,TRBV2,CASADRVGGNEQFF,TGTGCCAGCGCGGACAGGGTTGGGGGCAATGAGCAGTTCTTC
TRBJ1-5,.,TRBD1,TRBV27,CASSSWTGGFVSNQPQHF,TGTGCCAGCAGTTCCTGGACAGGGGGGTTCGTTAGCAATCAGCCCCAGCATTTT
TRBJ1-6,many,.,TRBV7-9,CASSLDWATNSPLHF,TGTGCCAGCAGCTTAGATTGGGCTACCAATTCACCCCTCCACTTT
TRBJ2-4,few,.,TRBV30,CAWSVRSGVLAKNIQYF,TGTGCCTGGAGTGTACGATCGGGGGTTCTAGCCAAAAACATTCAGTACTTC
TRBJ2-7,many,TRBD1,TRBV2,CASLTGGIPNEQYF,TGTGCCAGCCTGACAGGGGGGATCCCCAACGAGCAGTACTTC
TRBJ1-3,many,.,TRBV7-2,CASSYLTGNTIYF,TGTGCCAGCAGCTACTTAACAGGAAACACCATATATTTT
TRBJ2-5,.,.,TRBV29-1,CSVEGVGETQYF,TGCAGCGTTGAGGGGGTGGGGGAGACCCAGTACTTC
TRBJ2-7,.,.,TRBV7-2,CASSRETGNYEQYF,TGTGCCAGCAGTCGCGAAACAGGAAACTACGAGCAGTACTTC
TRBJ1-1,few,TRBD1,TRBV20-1,CSARGQGVGTEAFF,TGCAGTGCTAGAGGACAGGGAGTGGGGACTGAAGCTTTCTTT
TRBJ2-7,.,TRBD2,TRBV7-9,CASSLGSLGRLAGGPYEQYF,TGTGCCAGCAGCTTAGGGTCCCTAGGACGACTAGCGGGAGGGCCCTACGAGCAGTACTTC
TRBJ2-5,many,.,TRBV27,CASSSYREETQYF,TGTGCCAGCAGTTCCTACAGGGAAGAGACCCAGTACTTC
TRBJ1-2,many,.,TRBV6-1,CASSEVRMGYGYTF,TGTGCCAGCAGTGAAGTCCGGATGGGCTATGGCTACACCTTC
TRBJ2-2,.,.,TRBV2,CASSGAYDTGELFF,TGTGCCAGCAGTGGGGCCTATGATACCGGGGAGCTGTTTTTT
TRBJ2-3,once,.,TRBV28,CASSPTSTEENTDTQYF,TGTGCCAGCAGTCCGACCTCGACCGAAGAAAACACAGATACGCAGTATTTT
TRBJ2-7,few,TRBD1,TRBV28,CASSRAWTGTYEQYF,TGTGCCAGCAGCCGTGCCTGGACAGGGACCTACGAGCAGTACTTC
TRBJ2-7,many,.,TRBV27,CASSLWAGYEQYF,TGTGCCAGCAGTTTATGGGCGGGCTACGAGCAGTACTTC
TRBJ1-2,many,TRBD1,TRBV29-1,CSVTRQGGGRGNYGYTF,TGCAGCGTTACCCGACAGGGGGGCGGGAGGGGCAACTATGGCTACACCTTC
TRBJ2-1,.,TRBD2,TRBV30,CAWRGLAGHEQFF,TGTGCCTGGAGGGGGTTAGCGGGGCATGAGCAGTTCTTC
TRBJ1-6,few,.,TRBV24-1,CATSRAPNSPLHF,TGTGCCACCAGCCGGGCCCCAAATTCACCCCTCCACTTT
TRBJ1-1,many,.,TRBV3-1,CASSQGLDTEAFF,TGTGCCAGCAGCCAGGGCCTGGACACTGAAGCTTTCTTT
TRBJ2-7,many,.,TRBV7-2,CASSLNPGFNYEQYF,TGTGCCAGCAGCTTAAATCCAGGGTTTAATTACGAGCAGTACTTC
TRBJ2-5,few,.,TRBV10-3,CAISESWLTPVTQYF,TGTGCCATCAGTGAGTCATGGCTCACCCCGGTGACCCAGTACTTC
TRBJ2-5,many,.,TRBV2,CASMQGSKETQYF,TGTGCCAGCATGCAGGGGAGTAAAGAGACCCAGTACTTC
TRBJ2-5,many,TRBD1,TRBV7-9,CASSWTGIQTETQYF,TGTGCCAGCAGCTGGACAGGCATCCAAACAGAGACCCAGTACTTC
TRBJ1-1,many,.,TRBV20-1,CSASSAVNTEAFF,TGCAGTGCTAGTTCGGCCGTGAACACTGAAGCTTTCTTT
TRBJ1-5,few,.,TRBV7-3,CASSFKETNNQPQHF,TGTGCCAGCAGCTTTAAAGAGACAAACAATCAGCCCCAGCATTTT
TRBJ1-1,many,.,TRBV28,CASSLMSEAFF,TGTGCCAGCAGTTTAATGTCTGAAGCTTTCTTT
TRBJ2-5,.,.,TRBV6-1,CASSTNWATYETQYF,TGTGCCAGCAGCACCAACTGGGCTACTTACGAGACCCAGTACTTC
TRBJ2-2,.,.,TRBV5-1,CATTWVEPNTGELFF,TGCGCCACAACCTGGGTGGAGCCGAACACCGGGGAGCTGTTTTTT
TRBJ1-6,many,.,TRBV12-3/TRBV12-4,CASSPRGSTLHF,TGTGCCAGCAGCCCCCGGGGGTCAACCCTCCACTTT
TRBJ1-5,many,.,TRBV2,CASSGGRQPQHF,TGTGCCAGCAGTGGGGGTCGGCAGCCCCAGCATTTT
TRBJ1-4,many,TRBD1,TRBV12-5,CASGLVQGFWGKLFF,TGTGCTAGTGGTTTGGTACAGGGGTTTTGGGGCAAACTGTTTTTT
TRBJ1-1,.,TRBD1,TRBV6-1,CASSSAPGQVRTEAFF,TGTGCCAGCAGCTCCGCACCGGGACAGGTGAGGACTGAAGCTTTCTTT
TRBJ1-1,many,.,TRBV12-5,CASGLRVVNTEAFF,TGTGCTAGTGGACTCAGGGTTGTGAACACTGAAGCTTTCTTT
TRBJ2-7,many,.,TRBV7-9,CASSQGGGEQYF,TGTGCCAGCAGCCAGGGGGGGGGCGAGCAGTACTTC
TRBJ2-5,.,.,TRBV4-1,CASSYGQGRDPTQYF,TGCGCCAGCAGCTACGGGCAAGGGCGCGACCCGACCCAGTACTTC
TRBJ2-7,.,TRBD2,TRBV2,CASSPASGLYEQYF,TGTGCCAGCAGCCCGGCTAGCGGCCTCTACGAGCAGTACTTC
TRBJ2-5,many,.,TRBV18,CASSPRRPGETQYF,TGTGCCAGCTCACCTCGGAGGCCGGGAGAGACCCAGTACTTC
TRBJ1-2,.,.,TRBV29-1,CSVSKGAASYGYTF,TGCAGCGTGTCGAAGGGCGCAGCTTCCTATGGCTACACCTTC
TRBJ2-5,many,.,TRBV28,CASSLYRRGNQETQYF,TGTGCCAGCAGTTTGTACAGGAGGGGGAACCAAGAGACCCAGTACTTC
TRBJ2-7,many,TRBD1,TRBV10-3,CAISEGSGGSYEQYF,TGTGCCATCAGTGAGGGGTCAGGGGGTTCCTACGAGCAGTACTTC
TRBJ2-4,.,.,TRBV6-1,CASSPGTGSGNIQYF,TGTGCCAGCAGTCCCGGAACAGGGTCTGGGAACATTCAGTACTTC
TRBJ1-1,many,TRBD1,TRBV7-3,CASSAPSGGHQNTEAFF,TGTGCCAGCAGCGCCCCGTCAGGGGGCCATCAGAACACTGAAGCTTTCTTT